The text below deals with one T cell receptor (beta chain). Clones were read by immunoSEQ multiplex PCR, and TCRdb kept only the in-frame ones, dropping some. In the table there are about 300,000 clones, over 70% of which are singletons. The data were obtained in a study of blood T cell repertoires in COVID-19. Study-level information: From the United States, Italy and Spain came samples of acute and convalescent COVID-19. T cells, B-cell-depleted T cells, or PBMCs supplied cDNA or gDNA.

CDR1 is SGHNT and CDR2 is YYREEE in the germline V gene (reference sequence). The CDR3 covers 14 residues. V gave up 2 bases and J gave up 9 bases; unmatched junction bases: 8. This receptor was identified in a woman in her forties or fifties with acute or convalescent COVID-19. This chain links TRBV5-4 with TRBJ2-1; TRBD2 matches at 7 bases. The sample was peripheral blood. CDR3 residues: CASSLATGRGEQFF. The CDR3 region has the DNA TGTGCCAGCAGCTTAGCGACGGGGAGGGGTGAGCAGTTCTTC.